These T cell receptor beta chains were read from a single sample in a study of cytomegalovirus exposure and HLA in healthy donors. Assay used: immunoSEQ multiplex PCR; TCRdb lists only in-frame clones, some missing. The sample shows 120,000 or so clones, approximately 90% of them seen only once. Sequencing input: PBMCs. These receptors were obtained from a young man in good health and CMV-seronegative. CDR3s include the opening cysteine and the closing phenylalanine or tryptophan.

TRBJ1-2 TRBV7-9 CASSRTVEYGYTF
TRBJ1-1 TRBV7-8 CASSPTGGGTNTEAFF
TRBJ1-6 TRBV19 CASRLAAGRNSPLHF
TRBJ2-7 TRBV27 CASKLAGAYEQYF
TRBJ1-2 TRBV11-2 CASSRWDSYGYTF
TRBJ2-1 TRBV5-6 CASSWDSEQFF
TRBJ1-4 TRBV7-8 CASSGGQGDEKLFF
TRBJ2-3 TRBV19 CATSQGAYTDTQYF
TRBJ2-7 TRBV2 CASSDVGLAGGTSPEQYF
TRBJ1-5 TRBV11-2 CASSRDSNQPQHF
TRBJ2-1 TRBV9 CASSPRRTGGNEQFF
TRBJ2-7 TRBV5-1 CASSLGLAGGISYEQYF
TRBJ1-5 TRBV29-1 CSVATGGYQPQHF
TRBJ2-3 TRBV4-1 CASSHVLAGGLITSTDTQYF
TRBJ2-7 TRBV28 CASRTGGNEQYF
TRBJ2-2 TRBV11-2 CASSPDTGELFF
TRBJ2-2 TRBV13 CASSLIHRGTGELFF
TRBJ2-7 TRBV6-5 CASSGTGWEQYF
TRBJ2-5 TRBV4-3 CASSPHSGLGWETQYF
TRBJ2-5 TRBV4-1 CASSQERGLETQYF
TRBJ1-3 TRBV5-1 CASSARVSGNTIYF
TRBJ1-2 TRBV29-1 CSVMPGGQGYGYTF
TRBJ1-1 TRBV5-1 CASSLSVVANTEAFF
TRBJ2-2 TRBV6-5 CASSRKQGSTGELFF
TRBJ2-7 TRBV5-5 CASSFVRGEQYF
TRBJ2-1 TRBV15 CATSEDGGRGLYNEQFF
TRBJ2-1 TRBV28 CASIGLLTLNEQFF
TRBJ2-6 TRBV19 CASSKWTGLSPGANVLTF
TRBJ2-3 TRBV6-1 CASSGLAVTDTQYF
TRBJ2-5 TRBV11-3 CASSPGGSERTQYF
TRBJ2-7 TRBV11-3 CASSPPGGRGSGEQYF
TRBJ2-7 TRBV21-1 CASRRSTGGIYEQYF
TRBJ2-7 TRBV6-5 CASSRTGGVYEQYF
TRBJ1-2 TRBV11-2 CASSFGQGGRGYTF
TRBJ2-7 TRBV4-1 CASSQGSGVSSYEQYF
TRBJ2-1 TRBV5-1 CASSLMSSGSYNEQFF
TRBJ1-2 TRBV5-4 CASSPGTVYGYTF
TRBJ2-7 TRBV19 CASAWAGLSSYEQYF
TRBJ2-1 TRBV19 CASSISGVSSYNEQFF
TRBJ1-6 TRBV30 CAWDRVSSPLHF
TRBJ2-7 TRBV2 CATAAGNGYEQYF
TRBJ1-5 TRBV29-1 CSVGGPSNQPQHF
TRBJ1-1 TRBV6-1 CASSGGMMNTEAFF
TRBJ2-2 TRBV18 CASSPALAGVTGELFF
TRBJ2-2 TRBV6-6 CASNSIRVNTGELFF
TRBJ1-2 TRBV18 CASSPRQDRGGYGYTF
TRBJ1-6 TRBV13 CASSFGQGNSPLHF
TRBJ1-5 TRBV4-3 CASSQDTDYSNQPQHF
TRBJ2-7 TRBV5-6 CASSFTDRVYEQYF
TRBJ2-3 TRBV6-4 CASRDRGTDTQYF